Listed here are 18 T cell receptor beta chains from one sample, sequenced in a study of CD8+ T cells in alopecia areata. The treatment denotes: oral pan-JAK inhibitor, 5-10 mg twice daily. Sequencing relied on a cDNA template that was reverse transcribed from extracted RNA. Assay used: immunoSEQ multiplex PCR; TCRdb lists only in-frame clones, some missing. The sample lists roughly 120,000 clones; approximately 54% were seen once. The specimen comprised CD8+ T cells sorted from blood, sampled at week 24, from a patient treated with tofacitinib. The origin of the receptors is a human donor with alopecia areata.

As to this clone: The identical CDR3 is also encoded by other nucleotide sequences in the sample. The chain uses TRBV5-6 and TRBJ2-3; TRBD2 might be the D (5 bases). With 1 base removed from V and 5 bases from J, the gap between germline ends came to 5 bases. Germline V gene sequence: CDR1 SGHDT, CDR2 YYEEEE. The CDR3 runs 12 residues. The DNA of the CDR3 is TGTGCCAGCAGCTTGAGCGGAGATACGCAGTATTTT. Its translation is CASSLSGDTQYF.

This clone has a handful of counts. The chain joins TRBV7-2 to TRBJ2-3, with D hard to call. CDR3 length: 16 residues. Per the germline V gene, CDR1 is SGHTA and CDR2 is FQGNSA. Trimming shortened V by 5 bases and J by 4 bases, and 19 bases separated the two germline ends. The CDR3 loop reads CASSLMSGYGPDTQYF. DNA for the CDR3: TGTGCCAGCAGCCTAATGTCGGGTTATGGTCCAGATACGCAGTATTTT.

The CDR3 loop reads CASSQGVNGYTF. CDR3 DNA sequence: TGTGCCAGCAGCCAGGGCGTTAATGGCTACACCTTC. The rearrangement uses TRBV7-8 and TRBJ1-2, with D perhaps matching TRBD1 (5 bases). Trimming cost V 5 bases and J 6 bases, with 10 bases left between them. Germline CDR1 reads SGHVS; CDR2 reads FQNEAQ. The CDR3 contains 12 residues.

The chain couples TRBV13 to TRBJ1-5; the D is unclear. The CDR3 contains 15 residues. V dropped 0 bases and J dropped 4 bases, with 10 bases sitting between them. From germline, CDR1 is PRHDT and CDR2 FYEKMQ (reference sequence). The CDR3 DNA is TGTGCCAGCAGCTTAGGGGCAGCCGGAAATCAGCCCCAGCATTTT. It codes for CASSLGAAGNQPQHF.

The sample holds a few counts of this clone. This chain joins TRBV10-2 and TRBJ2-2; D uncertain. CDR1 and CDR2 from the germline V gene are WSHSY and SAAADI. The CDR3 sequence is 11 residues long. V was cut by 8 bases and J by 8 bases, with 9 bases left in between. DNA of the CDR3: TGCGCCAGCGCTGCTCGGGGGGAGCTGTTTTTT. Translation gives CASAARGELFF.

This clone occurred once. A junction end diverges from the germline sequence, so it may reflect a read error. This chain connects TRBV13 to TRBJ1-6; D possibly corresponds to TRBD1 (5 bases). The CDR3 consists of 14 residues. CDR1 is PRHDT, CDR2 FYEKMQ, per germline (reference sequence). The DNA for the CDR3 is TGTGCCAGCAGCGTAGGTGGGGCGCTCTCACCCCTCCACTTT. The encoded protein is CASSVGGALSPLHF.

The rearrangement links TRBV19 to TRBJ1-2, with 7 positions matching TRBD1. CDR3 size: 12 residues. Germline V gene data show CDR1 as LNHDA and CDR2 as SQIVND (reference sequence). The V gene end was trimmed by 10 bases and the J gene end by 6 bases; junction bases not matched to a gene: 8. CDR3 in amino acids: CATTTGDDGYTF. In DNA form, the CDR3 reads TGTGCCACTACAACAGGGGATGATGGCTACACCTTC.

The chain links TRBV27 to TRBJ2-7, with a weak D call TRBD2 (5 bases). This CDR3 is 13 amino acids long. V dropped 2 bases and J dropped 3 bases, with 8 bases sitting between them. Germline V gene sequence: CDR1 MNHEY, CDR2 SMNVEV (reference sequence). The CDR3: CASSLNGDYEQYF. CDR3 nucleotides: TGTGCCAGCAGTTTAAACGGGGACTACGAGCAGTACTTC.

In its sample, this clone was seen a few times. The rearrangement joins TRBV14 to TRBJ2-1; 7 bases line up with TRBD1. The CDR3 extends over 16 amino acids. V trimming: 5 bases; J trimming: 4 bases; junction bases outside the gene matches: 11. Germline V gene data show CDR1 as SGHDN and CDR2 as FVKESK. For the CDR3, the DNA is TGTGCCAGCAGCTCCAACCCGGGACAGATTTACAATGAGCAGTTCTTC. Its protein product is CASSSNPGQIYNEQFF. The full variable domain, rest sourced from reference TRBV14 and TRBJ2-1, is EAGVTQFPSHSVIEKGQTVTLRCDPISGHDNLYWYRRVMGKEIKFLLHFVKESKQDESGMPNNRFLAERTGGTYSTLKVQPAELEDSGVYFCASSSNPGQIYNEQFFGPGTRLTVL.

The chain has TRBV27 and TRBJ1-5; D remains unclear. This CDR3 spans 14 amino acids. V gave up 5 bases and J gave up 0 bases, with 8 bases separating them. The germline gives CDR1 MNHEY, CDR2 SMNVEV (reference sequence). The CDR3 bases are TGTGCCAGCAGTCAGGCTTATAGCAATCAGCCCCAGCATTTT. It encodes CASSQAYSNQPQHF.

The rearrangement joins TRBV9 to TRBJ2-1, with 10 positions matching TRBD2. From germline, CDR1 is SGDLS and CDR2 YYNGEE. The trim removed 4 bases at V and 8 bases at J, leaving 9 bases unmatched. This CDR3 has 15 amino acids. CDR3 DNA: TGTGCCAGCAGCCCTAGCGGGGGTTCGAGGGATGAGCAGTTCTTC. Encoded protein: CASSPSGGSRDEQFF.

CDR3 nucleotides: TGTGCCAGCAGCTTCGGAGGGGGCCGGTACGAGCAGTACTTC. It codes for CASSFGGGRYEQYF. J is TRBJ2-7 and V is TRBV4-2; D is perhaps TRBD1 (7 bases). Trimming stripped 5 bases from V and 4 bases from J, with 15 bases between. Germline V lookup: CDR1 LGHNA, CDR2 YNFKEQ. The CDR3 has 14 amino acids.

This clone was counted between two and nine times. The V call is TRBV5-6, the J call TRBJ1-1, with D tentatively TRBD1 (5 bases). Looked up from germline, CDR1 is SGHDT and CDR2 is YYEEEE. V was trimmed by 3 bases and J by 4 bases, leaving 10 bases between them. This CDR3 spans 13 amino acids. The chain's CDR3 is CASSWGEGTEAFF. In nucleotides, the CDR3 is TGTGCCAGCAGCTGGGGGGAGGGCACTGAAGCTTTCTTT.

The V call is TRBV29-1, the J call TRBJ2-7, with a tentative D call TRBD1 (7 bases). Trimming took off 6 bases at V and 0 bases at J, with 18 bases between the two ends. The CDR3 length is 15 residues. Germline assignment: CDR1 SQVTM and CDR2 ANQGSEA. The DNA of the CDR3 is TGCAGCGTAAGGGGTCCAGGGGGACTCTCCTACGAGCAGTACTTC. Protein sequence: CSVRGPGGLSYEQYF.

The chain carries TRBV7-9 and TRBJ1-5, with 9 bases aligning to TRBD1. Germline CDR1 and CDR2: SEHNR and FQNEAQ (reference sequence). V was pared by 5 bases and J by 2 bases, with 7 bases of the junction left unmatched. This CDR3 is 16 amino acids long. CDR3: CASSMDRGGRNQPQHF. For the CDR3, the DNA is TGTGCCAGCAGCATGGACAGGGGCGGGCGCAATCAGCCCCAGCATTTT.

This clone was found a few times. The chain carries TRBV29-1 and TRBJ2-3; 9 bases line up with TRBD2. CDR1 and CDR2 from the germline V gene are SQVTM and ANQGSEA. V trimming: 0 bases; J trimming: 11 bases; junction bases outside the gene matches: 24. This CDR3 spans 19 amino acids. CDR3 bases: TGCAGCGTTGAAGACCGCGACGTCTATAGCGGGGCCCGGCGGGGGGGGCAGTATTTT. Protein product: CSVEDRDVYSGARRGGQYF.

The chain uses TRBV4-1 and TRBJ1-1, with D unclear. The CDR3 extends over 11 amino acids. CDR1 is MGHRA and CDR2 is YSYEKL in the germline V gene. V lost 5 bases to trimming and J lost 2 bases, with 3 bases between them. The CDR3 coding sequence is TGCGCCAGCAGCTCTAACACTGAAGCTTTCTTT. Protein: CASSSNTEAFF.

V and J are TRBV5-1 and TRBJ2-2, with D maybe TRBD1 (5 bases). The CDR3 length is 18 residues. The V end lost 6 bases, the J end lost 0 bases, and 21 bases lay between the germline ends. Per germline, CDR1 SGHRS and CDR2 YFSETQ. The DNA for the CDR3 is TGCGCCAGCAACCCCGGCAGGGCTGCCTTATCGAACACCGGGGAGCTGTTTTTT. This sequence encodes CASNPGRAALSNTGELFF.